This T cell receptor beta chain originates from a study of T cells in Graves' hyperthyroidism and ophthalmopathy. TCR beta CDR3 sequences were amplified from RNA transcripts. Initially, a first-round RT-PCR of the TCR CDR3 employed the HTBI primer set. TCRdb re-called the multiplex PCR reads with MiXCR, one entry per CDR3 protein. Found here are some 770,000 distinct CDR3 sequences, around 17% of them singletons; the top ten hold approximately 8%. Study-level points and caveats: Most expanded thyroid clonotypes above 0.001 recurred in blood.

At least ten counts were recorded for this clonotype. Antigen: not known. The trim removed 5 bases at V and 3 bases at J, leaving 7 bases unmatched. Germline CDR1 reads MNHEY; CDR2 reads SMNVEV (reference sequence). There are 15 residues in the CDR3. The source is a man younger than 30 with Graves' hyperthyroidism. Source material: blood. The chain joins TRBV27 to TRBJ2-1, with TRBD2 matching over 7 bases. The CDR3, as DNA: TGTGCCAGCAGTGTGGCACTAGCGCTCTACAATGAGCAGTTCTTC. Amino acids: CASSVALALYNEQFF.